This T cell receptor (beta chain) was observed in a study of identical twins. Findings and limits, study-wide: There were fewer insertions in abundant cord blood beta clonotypes, but memory repertoires showed no such pattern.

Every sampled donor was Caucasian and healthy. Addition of a universal primer site occurred through template switching, and cDNA carried unique molecular identifiers. TCRdb reprocessed the 5' RACE reads with MiXCR, giving one entry per CDR3 protein. Here the sample spans hundreds of thousands of distinct CDR3 sequences, around 6.1% being singletons. With respect to this clonotype: Its antigen remains unknown.

Germline loops: CDR1 LGHNT, CDR2 FRNRAP. This CDR3 comprises 13 residues. With 5 bases removed from V and 7 bases from J, the gap between germline ends came to 12 bases. This receptor was taken from a man aged 18 to 30 in good health. The sample was naive T cells sorted from blood. V and J are TRBV12-5 and TRBJ2-1; D remains unclear. The CDR3 here is CASGIDSRNEQFF. CDR3 DNA: TGTGCTAGTGGTATCGACTCTCGGAATGAGCAGTTCTTC.